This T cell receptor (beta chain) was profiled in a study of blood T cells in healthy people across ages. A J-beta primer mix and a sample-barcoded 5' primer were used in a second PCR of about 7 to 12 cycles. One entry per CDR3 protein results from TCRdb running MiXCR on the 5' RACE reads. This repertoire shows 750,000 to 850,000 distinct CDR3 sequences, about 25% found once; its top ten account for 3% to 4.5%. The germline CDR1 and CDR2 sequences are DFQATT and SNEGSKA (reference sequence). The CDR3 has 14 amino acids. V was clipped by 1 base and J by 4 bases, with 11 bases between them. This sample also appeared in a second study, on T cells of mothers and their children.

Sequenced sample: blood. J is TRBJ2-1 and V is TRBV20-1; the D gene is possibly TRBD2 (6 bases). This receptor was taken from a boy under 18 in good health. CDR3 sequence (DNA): TGCAGTGCTAGAGTTGTGGGGGGTTACAATGAGCAGTTCTTC. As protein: CSARVVGGYNEQFF.